The 26 T cell receptor beta chains presented below share a single source sample, sequenced in a study of CD8 T cells in Susac syndrome. An amount of RNA that ranged from roughly 0.5 to 1 ug was reverse transcribed with random hexamers. TCRdb re-analysed the immunoSEQ multiplex PCR reads in MiXCR, keeping a single row per CDR3 protein. The repertoire holds around 200,000 distinct CDR3 sequences, roughly 95% seen once, with about 0.094% in the top ten. The sequencing sample was made of CD4+ T cells from PBMCs. These receptor sequences come from a human donor in good health.

This clonotype was seen a single time. Here the CDR3 DNA reads TGTGCCTGGAGTGTAGATACGCAGTATTTT. It codes for CAWSVDTQYF. This chain uses TRBV30 with TRBJ2-3; D not resolved. The germline V gene encodes CDR1 GTSNPN and CDR2 SVGIG (reference sequence). V dropped 0 bases and J dropped 5 bases, with 0 bases sitting between them. The CDR3 contains 10 residues.

On this clonotype: The junction differs from germline at one of its ends, possibly a read error. In nucleotides, the CDR3 is TGTGCCAGCAGCTTAGTACATGGGGAGACCATCTTT. Protein sequence: CASSLVHGETIF. The chain couples TRBV7-2 to TRBJ1-5; no definite D call. The CDR3 sequence is 12 residues long. CDR1 is SGHTA, CDR2 FQGNSA, per germline.

CDR3 amino acids: CASSLASGGTDTQYF. CDR3 nucleotides: TGTGCCAGCAGCTTGGCTAGCGGGGGCACAGATACGCAGTATTTT. The chain is built from TRBV5-4 and TRBJ2-3, with 9 positions matching TRBD2. The CDR3 has 15 residues. The V gene's germline CDR1 is SGHNT and CDR2 YYREEE (reference sequence). V shed 0 bases and J 1 base; nucleotides not matched to a gene: 0.

The V and J genes are TRBV18 and TRBJ2-5; D remains unclear. Germline-derived CDR1 and CDR2 are KGHSH and LQKENI. The CDR3 consists of 13 residues. Trimming removed 0 bases from V and 6 bases from J, with 8 bases in between. In DNA, the CDR3 is TGTGCCAGCTCACCACCAGCGATCCAGACCCAGTACTTC. Residues: CASSPPAIQTQYF.

The gene calls are TRBV5-4 and TRBJ2-4; D perhaps matches TRBD1 (6 bases). V was pared by 2 bases and J by 6 bases, with 9 bases between. The germline gives CDR1 SGHNT, CDR2 YYREEE (reference sequence). The CDR3 consists of 13 residues. The DNA for the CDR3 is TGTGCCAGCAGCTTCGAGACAGGAAACATTCAGTACTTC. Protein product: CASSFETGNIQYF.

The chain uses TRBV20-1 and TRBJ1-2; TRBD1 aligns across 10 bases. Germline-derived CDR1 and CDR2 are DFQATT and SNEGSKA (reference sequence). This CDR3 is 13 amino acids long. V shed 2 bases, J shed 8 bases, and the junction held 5 bases outside the gene matches. The CDR3 DNA reads as TGCAGTGCTAGACGGGACAGGGGCCCGGGCTACACCTTC. It is translated as CSARRDRGPGYTF.

This chain links TRBV29-1 with TRBJ2-5; D is unclear. This CDR3 comprises 13 residues. V was pared by 3 bases and J by 3 bases, with 11 bases between. CDR1 and CDR2 (germline): SQVTM, ANQGSEA. CDR3 in DNA: TGCAGCGTTGATTTTGCTAAAGAAGAGACCCAGTACTTC. Its translation: CSVDFAKEETQYF.

The V gene is TRBV12-3 or TRBV12-4, the J gene TRBJ2-1, with D perhaps given as TRBD1 or TRBD2 (6 bases each). Trimming left V 2 bases short and J 3 bases short, with 23 bases between. The CDR3 runs to 19 residues. The CDR3 region has the DNA TGTGCCAGCAGTTTAAGGGGGGCAGCTCCTAAGTCTGACTACAATGAGCAGTTCTTC. As protein: CASSLRGAAPKSDYNEQFF.

CDR3 in DNA: TGTGCCAGCAGTTACATCGGGACAGATAATGAAAAACTGTTTTTT. Protein sequence: CASSYIGTDNEKLFF. This chain connects TRBV6-5 to TRBJ1-4, with 7 nucleotides matching TRBD1. J was trimmed by 4 bases and V by 2 bases; bases with no gene match: 4. The CDR3 is 15 residues long. Germline CDR1 reads MNHEY; CDR2 reads SVGAGI.

The chain recombines TRBV30 with TRBJ2-1; perhaps TRBD2 as D (6 bases). CDR3 size: 16 residues. V was shortened by 2 bases and J by 6 bases, with 20 bases between the two germline ends. Germline CDR1 GTSNPN, CDR2 SVGIG (reference sequence). As DNA, the CDR3 is TGTGCCTGGAGTTCTACCTACCGGCGGGGTCCCAATGAGCAGTTCTTC. Translating it yields CAWSSTYRRGPNEQFF.

The gene calls are TRBV29-1 and TRBJ2-2, with D tentatively TRBD2 (5 bases). The CDR3 length is 15 residues. V was shortened by 5 bases and J by 0 bases, with 13 bases between the two germline ends. Germline V gene sequence: CDR1 SQVTM, CDR2 ANQGSEA. CDR3 DNA sequence: TGCAGCGTTCCGAGCGGACCCGCGAACACCGGGGAGCTGTTTTTT. It encodes CSVPSGPANTGELFF.

The chain recombines TRBV7-9 with TRBJ2-3; D uncertain. Between the trimmed V and J ends, which lost 0 bases and 0 bases, there was a span of 10 bases. The CDR3 covers 16 residues. CDR1 SEHNR and CDR2 FQNEAQ come from the germline V gene (reference sequence). CDR3 bases: TGTGCCAGCAGCTTAGCAGGGTATCCTAGCACAGATACGCAGTATTTT. Its protein is CASSLAGYPSTDTQYF.

This chain connects TRBV2 to TRBJ2-3; weak D call: TRBD1 (5 bases). The CDR3 runs 12 residues. V shed 11 bases and J shed 5 bases, with 14 bases lying between them. Germline values: CDR1 SNHLY, CDR2 FYNNEI. The CDR3 bases are TGTGCCGGGGCCTTAATCGGAGATACGCAGTATTTT. Translating gives CAGALIGDTQYF.

The chain employs TRBV9 and TRBJ2-6; the D is unclear. V was shortened by 4 bases and J by 3 bases, with 14 bases between the two germline ends. The CDR3 loop spans 16 amino acids. Germline CDR1 and CDR2: SGDLS and YYNGEE. This CDR3 reads CASSPQLVFGANVLTF. DNA for the CDR3: TGTGCCAGCAGCCCCCAACTGGTCTTTGGGGCCAACGTCCTGACTTTC.

The chain couples TRBV9 to TRBJ2-7, with D perhaps given as TRBD1 or TRBD2 (5 bases each). Trimming stripped 1 base from V and 6 bases from J, with 14 bases between. CDR3 size: 14 residues. The germline gives CDR1 SGDLS, CDR2 YYNGEE. The CDR3, as DNA: TGTGCCAGCAGCGTAAGGGGAGCGGCAGCCGAGCAGTACTTC. It specifies CASSVRGAAAEQYF.

The gene calls are TRBV7-3 and TRBJ2-1, with D perhaps matching TRBD1 (5 bases). The CDR3 length is 15 residues. V was pared by 3 bases and J by 0 bases, with 9 bases between. Germline values: CDR1 SGHTA, CDR2 FQGTGA. The DNA of the CDR3 is TGTGCCAGCAGCTTTGGGGCGAGCTCCTACAATGAGCAGTTCTTC. Translated, it gives CASSFGASSYNEQFF.

The V and J genes are TRBV12-3 or TRBV12-4 and TRBJ1-2; a weak D match, TRBD1 (5 bases). V was pared by 5 bases and J by 6 bases, with 13 bases between. The CDR3 is 13 amino acids. The CDR3 DNA reads TGTGCCAGCAGTCGATCGGGGGGAGATGGCTACACCTTC. This encodes CASSRSGGDGYTF.

The V and J genes are TRBV29-1 and TRBJ1-4; D gene uncertain. This CDR3 is built from 13 residues. Germline V gene sequence: CDR1 SQVTM, CDR2 ANQGSEA. V was shortened by 4 bases and J by 3 bases, with 9 bases between the two germline ends. The CDR3 nucleotides are TGCAGCGTTGCACGGGTGGCTAATGAAAAACTGTTTTTT. As protein: CSVARVANEKLFF.

This clonotype was observed a handful of times. The chain couples TRBV7-2 to TRBJ1-6; D is unresolved. The CDR3 extends over 11 amino acids. Germline V gene sequence: CDR1 SGHTA, CDR2 FQGNSA. V dropped 3 bases and J dropped 10 bases, with 4 bases sitting between them. The CDR3 is CASSFGSPLHF. In nucleotides, the CDR3 is TGTGCCAGCAGCTTTGGATCACCCCTCCACTTT.

The rearrangement links TRBV20-1 to TRBJ2-3; 9 bases agree with TRBD1. The CDR3 totals 15 residues. Germline values: CDR1 DFQATT, CDR2 SNEGSKA (reference sequence). The J segment lost 3 bases and the V segment lost 6 bases, leaving 10 bases of the junction unmatched. The CDR3 spells CSARLGTGTTDTQYF. The CDR3 DNA follows: TGCAGTGCAAGACTCGGGACAGGGACTACAGATACGCAGTATTTT.

V usage is TRBV9 and J usage is TRBJ2-7; TRBD2 agrees at 9 bases. After removal of 0 bases from V and 0 bases from J, the junction contained 4 bases not matched to a gene. Germline V gene lookup returns CDR1 SGDLS and CDR2 YYNGEE. This CDR3 contains 16 residues. The CDR3 DNA reads as TGTGCCAGCAGCGTAGGAGTAGCGGGGGACTCCTACGAGCAGTACTTC. It encodes CASSVGVAGDSYEQYF.

In DNA form, the CDR3 reads TGTGCCAGCAGTTACACCCCCCCCTCACTAGCGCTGGACTACAATGAGCAGTTCTTC. Its protein product is CASSYTPPSLALDYNEQFF. The rearrangement joins TRBV6-5 to TRBJ2-1; 7 bases fit TRBD2. The CDR3 covers 19 residues. Losses at the gene ends were 2 bases for V and 3 bases for J; bases not matched to a gene: 16. CDR1 and CDR2 from the germline V gene are MNHEY and SVGAGI.

The gene calls are TRBV5-4 and TRBJ2-3; D is uncertain. Deletions cut 3 bases from V and 2 bases from J, with 10 bases between. The CDR3 sequence is 14 residues long. Germline assignment: CDR1 SGHNT and CDR2 YYREEE (reference sequence). This CDR3 is CASSWRTATDTQYF. CDR3 in DNA: TGTGCCAGCAGCTGGCGGACGGCCACAGATACGCAGTATTTT.

The chain links TRBV7-2 to TRBJ2-3; TRBD2 agrees at 11 bases. V shed 3 bases and J 6 bases; nucleotides not matched to a gene: 2. The CDR3 runs 14 residues. Germline CDR1 is SGHTA and CDR2 is FQGNSA. CDR3 region: CASSFSGGADTQYF. For the CDR3, the DNA is TGTGCCAGCAGCTTTAGCGGGGGGGCTGATACGCAGTATTTT. Complete variable domain (other parts from reference TRBV7-2 and TRBJ2-3): GAGVSQSPSNKVTEKGKDVELRCDPISGHTALYWYRQSLGQGLEFLIYFQGNSAPDKSGLPSDRFSAERTGGSVSTLTIQRTQQEDSAVYLCASSFSGGADTQYFGPGTRLTVL.

Written as DNA, the CDR3 is TGTGCCAGTAGTCCGAGGACTACACTGACGAACACTGAAGCTTTCTTT. It encodes CASSPRTTLTNTEAFF. The gene calls are TRBV19 and TRBJ1-1; D not certain. CDR1 is LNHDA, CDR2 SQIVND, per germline (reference sequence). This CDR3 region has 16 residues. The ends were cut back, 5 bases at V and 1 base at J, with 17 bases in the middle.

This chain connects TRBV14 to TRBJ2-1; D unclear. Looked up from germline, CDR1 is SGHDN and CDR2 is FVKESK. V lost 4 bases and J 9 bases, leaving 10 bases between the germline ends. This CDR3 comprises 12 residues. The CDR3 loop is CASSRASREQFF. DNA of the CDR3: TGTGCCAGCAGCCGAGCTTCGCGTGAGCAGTTCTTC.